Following are 10 T cell receptor beta chains from one sample sequenced in a study of blood T cells in healthy people across ages. Then a second PCR, running about 6 to 12 cycles, was carried out with a sample-barcoded 5' primer and a J-beta primer mix. TCRdb re-called the 5' RACE reads with MiXCR, one entry per CDR3 protein. The sample holds 1 million or so distinct CDR3 sequences; around 45% are singletons and the top ten take approximately 17%. Sequencing input: blood. Source of these receptors: a woman in her fifties or sixties in good health.

V usage is TRBV15 and J usage is TRBJ2-1; D is perhaps TRBD1 or TRBD2 (5 bases each). Germline values: CDR1 LNHNV, CDR2 YYDKDF (reference sequence). The CDR3 totals 14 residues. Between the trimmed V and J ends, which lost 5 bases and 6 bases, there was a span of 14 bases. Here the CDR3 reads CATSSGGAGNEQFF. The CDR3 DNA reads as TGTGCCACCAGCTCCGGTGGGGCGGGCAATGAGCAGTTCTTC.

The gene calls are TRBV29-1 and TRBJ2-1; the match to TRBD1 covers 9 bases. Germline V lookup: CDR1 SQVTM, CDR2 ANQGSEA. The CDR3 loop spans 14 amino acids. V shed 8 bases, J shed 7 bases, and the junction held 12 bases outside the gene matches. CDR3 in amino acids: CSSRDRVLGNEQFF. The CDR3 DNA reads TGCAGCTCTCGGGACAGGGTTTTAGGAAATGAGCAGTTCTTC.

With regard to this clonotype: The junction departs from germline at one end; a sequencing error may be responsible. This chain links TRBV4-2 with TRBJ2-5; 10 bases line up with TRBD2. The J call may be wrong; the DNA end is better matched by TRBJ2-7. The germline V gene has CDR1 LGHNA and CDR2 YNFKEQ. The CDR3 is 15 amino acids. CDR3 residues: CACSQGLAGEYEQYF. CDR3 DNA: TGTGCCTGCAGCCAAGGGCTAGCGGGAGAGTACGAGCAGTACTTC.

The chain is built from TRBV25-1 and TRBJ2-2, with 9 bases fitting TRBD1. The ends lost 7 bases at V and 0 bases at J; junction bases unmatched: 9. Germline V gives CDR1 MGHDK, CDR2 SYGVNS. The CDR3 extends over 17 amino acids. As DNA, the CDR3 is TGTGCCAGCACCAGACAGGGGGTCGATTCGAACACCGGGGAGCTGTTTTTT. Translating it yields CASTRQGVDSNTGELFF.

The genes are TRBV14 and TRBJ2-7, with D perhaps matching TRBD2 (6 bases). Germline CDR1 SGHDN, CDR2 FVKESK. The V end was cut by 1 base, the J end by 2 bases, with 9 bases between. This CDR3 comprises 14 residues. The CDR3 reads CASSQGRGPYEQYF. Here the CDR3 DNA reads TGTGCCAGCAGCCAAGGGAGGGGTCCCTACGAGCAGTACTTC.

This clonotype occurred a few times. The V call is TRBV20-1, the J call TRBJ2-6; D gene unclear. The V end was cut by 6 bases, the J end by 2 bases, with 5 bases between. The V gene's germline CDR1 is DFQATT and CDR2 SNEGSKA (reference sequence). CDR3 length: 12 amino acids. The DNA for the CDR3 is TGCAGTGCCAAGGCTGGGGCCAACGTCCTGACTTTC. Protein product: CSAKAGANVLTF.

The rearrangement joins TRBV20-1 to TRBJ2-1, with 9 bases matching TRBD2. Germline V gives CDR1 DFQATT, CDR2 SNEGSKA (reference sequence). The CDR3 is made up of 15 amino acids. Trimming took 4 bases from V and 5 from J; bases not matched to a gene: 9. The CDR3 spells CSANFWASGDNEQFF. The CDR3 region has the DNA TGCAGTGCTAACTTCTGGGCTAGCGGGGACAATGAGCAGTTCTTC.

Remarks on this clonotype: At one boundary the junction diverges from the germline segment, which might be a read error. The gene calls are TRBV6-5 and TRBJ1-2; D perhaps matches TRBD1 (5 bases). The CDR3 is 15 amino acids. Germline CDR1 MNHEY, CDR2 SVGAGI. CDR3 nucleotide sequence: TGTGCTAGCAGTCGATCGATAGGGGCTAACTATGGCTACACCTTC. This codes for CASSRSIGANYGYTF.

This clonotype was recorded many times. The V call is TRBV15, the J call TRBJ2-7; D perhaps matches TRBD2 (5 bases). Germline CDR1 LNHNV, CDR2 YYDKDF (reference sequence). Trimming stripped 4 bases from V and 0 bases from J, with 7 bases between. CDR3 length equals 13 residues. The CDR3 DNA reads TGTGCCACCAGCACGGGGTTCTCCTACGAGCAGTACTTC. Translated, it gives CATSTGFSYEQYF.

This chain links TRBV20-1 with TRBJ2-4; the D gene is possibly TRBD2 (5 bases). The DNA matches TRBJ2-7 better at its end, which makes the J call doubtful. The germline CDR1 and CDR2 sequences are DFQATT and SNEGSKA (reference sequence). The length of the CDR3 is 12 residues. DNA for the CDR3: TGCAGTGCTAGCGGGGAGACCTACGAGCAGTACTTC. Encoded protein: CSASGETYEQYF.